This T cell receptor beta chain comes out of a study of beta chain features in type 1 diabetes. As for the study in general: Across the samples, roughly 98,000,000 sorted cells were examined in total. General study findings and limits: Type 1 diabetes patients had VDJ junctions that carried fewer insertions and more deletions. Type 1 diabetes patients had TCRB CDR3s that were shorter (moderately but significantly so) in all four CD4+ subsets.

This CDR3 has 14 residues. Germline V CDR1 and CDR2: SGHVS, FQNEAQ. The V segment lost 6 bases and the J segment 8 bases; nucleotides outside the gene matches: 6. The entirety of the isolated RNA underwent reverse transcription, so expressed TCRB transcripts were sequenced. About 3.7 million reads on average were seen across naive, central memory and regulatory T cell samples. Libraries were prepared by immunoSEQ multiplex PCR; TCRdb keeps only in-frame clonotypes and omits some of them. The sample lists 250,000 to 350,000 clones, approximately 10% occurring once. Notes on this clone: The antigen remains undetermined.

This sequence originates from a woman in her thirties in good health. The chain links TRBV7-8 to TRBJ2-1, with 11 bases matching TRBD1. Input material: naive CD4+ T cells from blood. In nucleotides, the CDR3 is TGTGCCAGCAGGGAATGGACAGGGGGCTATGAGCAGTTCTTC. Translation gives CASREWTGGYEQFF.